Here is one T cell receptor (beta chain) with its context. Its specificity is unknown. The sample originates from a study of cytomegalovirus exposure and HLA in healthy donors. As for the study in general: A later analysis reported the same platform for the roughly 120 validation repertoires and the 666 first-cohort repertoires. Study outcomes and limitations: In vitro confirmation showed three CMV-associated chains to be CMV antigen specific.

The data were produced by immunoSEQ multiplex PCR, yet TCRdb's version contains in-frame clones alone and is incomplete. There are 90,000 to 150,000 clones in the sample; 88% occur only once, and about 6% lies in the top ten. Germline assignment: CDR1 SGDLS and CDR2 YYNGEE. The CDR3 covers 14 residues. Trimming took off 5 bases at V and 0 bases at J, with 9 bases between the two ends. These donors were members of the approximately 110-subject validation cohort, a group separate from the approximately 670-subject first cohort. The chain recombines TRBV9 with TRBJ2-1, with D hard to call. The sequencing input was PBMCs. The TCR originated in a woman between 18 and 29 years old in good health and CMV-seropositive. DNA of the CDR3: TGTGCCAGCAGTTCAGAAGTCTCCTACAATGAGCAGTTCTTC. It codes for CASSSEVSYNEQFF. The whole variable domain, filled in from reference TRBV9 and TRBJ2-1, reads DSGVTQTPKHLITATGQRVTLRCSPRSGDLSVYWYQQSLDQGLQFLIQYYNGEERAKGNILERFSAQQFPDLHSELNLSSLELGDSALYFCASSSEVSYNEQFFGPGTRLTVL.